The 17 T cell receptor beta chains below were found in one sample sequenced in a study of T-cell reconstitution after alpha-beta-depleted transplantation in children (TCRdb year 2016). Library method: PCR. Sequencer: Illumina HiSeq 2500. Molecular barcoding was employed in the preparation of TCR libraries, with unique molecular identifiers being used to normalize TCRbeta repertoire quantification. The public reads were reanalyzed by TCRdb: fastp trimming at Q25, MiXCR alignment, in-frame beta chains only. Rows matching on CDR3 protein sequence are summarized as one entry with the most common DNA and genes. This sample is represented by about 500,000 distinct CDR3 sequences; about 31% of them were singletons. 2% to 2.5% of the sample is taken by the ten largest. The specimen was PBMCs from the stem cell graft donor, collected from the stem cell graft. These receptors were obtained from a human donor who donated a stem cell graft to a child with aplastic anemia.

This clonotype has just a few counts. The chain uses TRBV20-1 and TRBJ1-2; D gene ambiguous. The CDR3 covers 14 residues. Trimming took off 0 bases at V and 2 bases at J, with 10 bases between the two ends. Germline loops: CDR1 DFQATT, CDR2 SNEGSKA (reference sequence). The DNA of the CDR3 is TGCAGTGCTAGAGATTTTGAGCGGAACTATGGCTACACCTTC. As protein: CSARDFERNYGYTF.

The CDR3 DNA reads as TGTGCCAGCAGCACCCCGGGACGGGATAACTATGGCTACACCTTC. It specifies CASSTPGRDNYGYTF. This chain connects TRBV11-2 to TRBJ1-2; tentative D call: TRBD1 (5 bases). This CDR3 is 15 amino acids long. The V gene's germline CDR1 is SGHAT and CDR2 FQNNGV. Trimming took off 5 bases at V and 1 base at J, with 14 bases between the two ends.

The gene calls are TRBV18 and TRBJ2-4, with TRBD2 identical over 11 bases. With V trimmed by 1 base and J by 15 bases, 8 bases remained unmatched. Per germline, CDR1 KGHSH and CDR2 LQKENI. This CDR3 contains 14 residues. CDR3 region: CASSPQALAGVPYF. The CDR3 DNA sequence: TGTGCCAGCTCACCACAGGCACTAGCGGGAGTCCCGTACTTC.

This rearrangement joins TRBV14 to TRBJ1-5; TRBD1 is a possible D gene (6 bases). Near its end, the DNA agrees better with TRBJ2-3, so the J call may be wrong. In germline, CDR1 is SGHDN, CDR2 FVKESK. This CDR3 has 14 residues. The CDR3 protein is CASSKGRGNQPQYF. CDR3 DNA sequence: TGTGCCAGCAGCAAGGGCAGGGGCAATCAGCCCCAGTATTTT.

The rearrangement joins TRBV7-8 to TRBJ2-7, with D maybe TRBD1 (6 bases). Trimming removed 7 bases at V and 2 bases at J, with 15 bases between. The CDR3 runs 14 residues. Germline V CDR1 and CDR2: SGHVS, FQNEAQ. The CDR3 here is CASTKQQGPYEQYF. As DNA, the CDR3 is TGTGCCAGCACCAAACAACAGGGACCCTACGAGCAGTACTTC.

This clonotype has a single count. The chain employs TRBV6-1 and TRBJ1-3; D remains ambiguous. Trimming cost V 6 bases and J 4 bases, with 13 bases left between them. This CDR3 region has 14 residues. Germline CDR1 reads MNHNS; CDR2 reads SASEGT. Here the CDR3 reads CASRPPGVGNTIYF. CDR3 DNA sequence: TGTGCCAGCAGACCGCCCGGGGTAGGAAACACCATATATTTT.

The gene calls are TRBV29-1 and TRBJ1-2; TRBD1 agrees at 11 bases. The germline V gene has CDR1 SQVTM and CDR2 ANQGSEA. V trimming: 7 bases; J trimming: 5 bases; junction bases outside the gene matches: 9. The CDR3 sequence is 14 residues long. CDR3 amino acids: CSDQDRGRPYGYTF. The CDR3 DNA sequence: TGCAGCGACCAGGACAGGGGGCGACCTTATGGCTACACCTTC.

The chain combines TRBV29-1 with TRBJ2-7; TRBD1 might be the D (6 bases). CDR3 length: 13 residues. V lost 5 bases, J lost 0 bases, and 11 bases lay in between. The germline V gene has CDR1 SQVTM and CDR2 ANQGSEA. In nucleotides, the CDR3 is TGCAGCGTTCTTAGGGGGAGCTCCTACGAGCAGTACTTC. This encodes CSVLRGSSYEQYF.

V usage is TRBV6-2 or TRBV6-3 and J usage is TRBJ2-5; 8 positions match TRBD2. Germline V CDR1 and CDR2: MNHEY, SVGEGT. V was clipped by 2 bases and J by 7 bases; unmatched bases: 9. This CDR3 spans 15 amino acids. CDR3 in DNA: TGTGCCAGCAGTTACCTGACGGGAGGGGCCGGGACCCAGTACTTC. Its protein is CASSYLTGGAGTQYF.

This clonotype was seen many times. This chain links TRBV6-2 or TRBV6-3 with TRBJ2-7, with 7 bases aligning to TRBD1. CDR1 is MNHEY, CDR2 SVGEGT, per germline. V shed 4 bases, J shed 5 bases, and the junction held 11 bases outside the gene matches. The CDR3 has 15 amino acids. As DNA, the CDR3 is TGTGCCAGCAGTTTTGACGTACAGGGGACCCACGAGCAGTACTTC. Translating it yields CASSFDVQGTHEQYF.

The CDR3 DNA is TGCAGCGCTGGGGTCCACGAGCAGTACTTC. It yields the protein CSAGVHEQYF. The J gene is TRBJ2-7, the V gene TRBV29-1, with D unresolved. The germline V and J ends were trimmed by 7 bases and 5 bases, with 9 bases remaining between them. The CDR3 spans 10 residues. Germline V gene sequence: CDR1 SQVTM, CDR2 ANQGSEA.

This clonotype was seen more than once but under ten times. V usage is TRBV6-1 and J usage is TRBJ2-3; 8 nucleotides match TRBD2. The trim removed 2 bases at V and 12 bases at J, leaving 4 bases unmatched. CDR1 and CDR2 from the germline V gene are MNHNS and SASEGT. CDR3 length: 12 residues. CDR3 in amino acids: CASSETAGEQYF. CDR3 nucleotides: TGTGCCAGCAGTGAAACAGCGGGAGAACAGTATTTT.

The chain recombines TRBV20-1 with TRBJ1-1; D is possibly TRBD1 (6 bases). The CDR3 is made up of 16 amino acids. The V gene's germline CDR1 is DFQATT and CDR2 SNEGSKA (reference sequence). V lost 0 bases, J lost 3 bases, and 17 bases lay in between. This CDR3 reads CSARDRSGVRDTEAFF. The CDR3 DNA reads TGCAGTGCTAGAGATCGTTCAGGGGTTAGGGACACTGAAGCTTTCTTT.

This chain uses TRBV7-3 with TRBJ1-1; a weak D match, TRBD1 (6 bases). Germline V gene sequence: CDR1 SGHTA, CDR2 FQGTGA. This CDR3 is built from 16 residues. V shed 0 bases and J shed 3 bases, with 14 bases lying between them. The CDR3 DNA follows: TGTGCCAGCAGCTTAACGCGGCCGGGGGCGGACACTGAAGCTTTCTTT. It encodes CASSLTRPGADTEAFF.

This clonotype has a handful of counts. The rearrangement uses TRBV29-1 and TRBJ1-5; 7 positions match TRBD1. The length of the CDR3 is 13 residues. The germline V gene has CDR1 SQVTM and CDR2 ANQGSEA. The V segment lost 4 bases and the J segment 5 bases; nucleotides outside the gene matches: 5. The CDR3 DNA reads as TGCAGCGTTGGGACAGGTTTTGATCAGCCCCAGCATTTT. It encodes CSVGTGFDQPQHF.

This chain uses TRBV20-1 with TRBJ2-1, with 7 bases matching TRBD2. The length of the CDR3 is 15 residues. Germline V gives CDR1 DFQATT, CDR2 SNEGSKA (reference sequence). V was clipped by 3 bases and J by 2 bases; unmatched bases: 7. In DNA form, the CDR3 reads TGCAGTGCTAGTCCCGTCAGCGGGGCCTACAATGAGCAGTTCTTC. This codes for CSASPVSGAYNEQFF.

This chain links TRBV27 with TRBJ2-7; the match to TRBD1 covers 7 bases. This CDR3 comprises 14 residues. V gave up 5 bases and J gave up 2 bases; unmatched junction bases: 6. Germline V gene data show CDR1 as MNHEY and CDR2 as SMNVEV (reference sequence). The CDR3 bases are TGTGCCAGCAGTCCTGGGACAGACCCCTACGAGCAGTACTTC. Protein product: CASSPGTDPYEQYF.